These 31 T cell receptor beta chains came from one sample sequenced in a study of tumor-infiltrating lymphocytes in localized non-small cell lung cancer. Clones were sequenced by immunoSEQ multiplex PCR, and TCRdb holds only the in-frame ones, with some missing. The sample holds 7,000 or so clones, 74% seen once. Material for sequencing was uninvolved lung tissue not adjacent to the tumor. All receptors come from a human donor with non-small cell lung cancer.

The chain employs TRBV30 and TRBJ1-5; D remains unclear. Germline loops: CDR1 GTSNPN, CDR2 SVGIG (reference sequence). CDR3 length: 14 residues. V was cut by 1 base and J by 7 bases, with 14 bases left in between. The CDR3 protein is CAWSGAGMEQPQHF. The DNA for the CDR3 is TGTGCCTGGAGTGGGGCAGGCATGGAGCAGCCCCAGCATTTT.

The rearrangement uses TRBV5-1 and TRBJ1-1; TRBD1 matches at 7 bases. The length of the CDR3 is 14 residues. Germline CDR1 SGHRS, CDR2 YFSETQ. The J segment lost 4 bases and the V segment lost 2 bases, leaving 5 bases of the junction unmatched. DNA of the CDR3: TGCGCCAGCAGCTTCAGGGGGGAAGGCACTGAAGCTTTCTTT. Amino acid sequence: CASSFRGEGTEAFF.

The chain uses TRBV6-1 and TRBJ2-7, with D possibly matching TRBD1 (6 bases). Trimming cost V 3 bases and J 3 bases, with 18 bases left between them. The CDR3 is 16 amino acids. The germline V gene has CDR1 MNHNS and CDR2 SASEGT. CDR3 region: CASSDLRAGALYEQYF. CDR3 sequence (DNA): TGTGCCAGCAGTGATTTAAGGGCAGGGGCCCTCTACGAGCAGTACTTC.

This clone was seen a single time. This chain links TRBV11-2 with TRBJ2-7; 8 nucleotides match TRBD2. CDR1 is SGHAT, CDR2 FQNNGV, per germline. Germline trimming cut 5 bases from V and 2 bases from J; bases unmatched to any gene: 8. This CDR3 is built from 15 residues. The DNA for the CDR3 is TGTGCCAGCAGCCCAAGAGCGGGAGTAACCTACGAGCAGTACTTC. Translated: CASSPRAGVTYEQYF.

The CDR3 here is CAWSVPGQGTYEQYF. CDR3 nucleotide sequence: TGTGCCTGGAGTGTTCCGGGACAGGGTACCTACGAGCAGTACTTC. J is TRBJ2-7 and V is TRBV30; 9 bases match TRBD1. J gave up 2 bases and V 0 bases, and 5 bases lay outside the gene matches. The germline V gene encodes CDR1 GTSNPN and CDR2 SVGIG (reference sequence). CDR3 length: 15 amino acids.

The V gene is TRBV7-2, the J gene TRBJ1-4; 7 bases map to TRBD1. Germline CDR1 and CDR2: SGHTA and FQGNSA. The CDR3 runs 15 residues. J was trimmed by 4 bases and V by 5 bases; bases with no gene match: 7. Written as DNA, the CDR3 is TGTGCCAGCAGCGGATACAGGGGAGATAATGAAAAACTGTTTTTT. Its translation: CASSGYRGDNEKLFF. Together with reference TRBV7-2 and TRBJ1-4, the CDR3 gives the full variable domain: GAGVSQSPSNKVTEKGKDVELRCDPISGHTALYWYRQSLGQGLEFLIYFQGNSAPDKSGLPSDRFSAERTGGSVSTLTIQRTQQEDSAVYLCASSGYRGDNEKLFFGSGTQLSVL.

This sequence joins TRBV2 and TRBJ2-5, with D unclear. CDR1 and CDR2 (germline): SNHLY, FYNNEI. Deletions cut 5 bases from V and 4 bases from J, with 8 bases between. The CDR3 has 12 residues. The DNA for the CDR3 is TGTGCCAGCAGTTACAGCCCAGAGACCCAGTACTTC. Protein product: CASSYSPETQYF.

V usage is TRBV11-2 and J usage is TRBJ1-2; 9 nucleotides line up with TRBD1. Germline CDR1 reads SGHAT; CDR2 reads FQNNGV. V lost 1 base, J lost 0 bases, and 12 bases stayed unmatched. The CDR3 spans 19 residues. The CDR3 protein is CASSLAAGTGSSANYGYTF. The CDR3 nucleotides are TGTGCCAGCAGCTTAGCCGCAGGGACAGGGAGTTCAGCTAACTATGGCTACACCTTC.

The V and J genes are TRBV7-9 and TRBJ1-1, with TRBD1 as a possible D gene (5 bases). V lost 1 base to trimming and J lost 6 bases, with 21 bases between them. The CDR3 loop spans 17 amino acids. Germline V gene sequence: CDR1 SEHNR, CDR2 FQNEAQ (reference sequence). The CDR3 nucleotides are TGTGCCAGCAGCTTAGGAGGGTTGGGCAGGGTAGGAGCTGAAGCTTTCTTT. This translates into CASSLGGLGRVGAEAFF.

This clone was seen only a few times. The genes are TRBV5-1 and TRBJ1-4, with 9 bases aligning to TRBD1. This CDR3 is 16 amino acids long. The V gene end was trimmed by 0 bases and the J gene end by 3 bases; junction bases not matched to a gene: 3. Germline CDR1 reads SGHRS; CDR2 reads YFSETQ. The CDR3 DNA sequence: TGCGCCAGCAGCTTGGGACAGGGGGGTGCTAATGAAAAACTGTTTTTT. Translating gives CASSLGQGGANEKLFF.

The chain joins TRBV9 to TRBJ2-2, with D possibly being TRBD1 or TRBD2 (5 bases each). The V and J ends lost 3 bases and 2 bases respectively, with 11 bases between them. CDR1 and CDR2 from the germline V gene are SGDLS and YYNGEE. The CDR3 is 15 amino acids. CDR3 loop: CASSEGRANTGELFF. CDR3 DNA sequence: TGTGCCAGCAGCGAGGGACGGGCAAACACCGGGGAGCTGTTTTTT. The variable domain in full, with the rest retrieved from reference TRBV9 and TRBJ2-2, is DSGVTQTPKHLITATGQRVTLRCSPRSGDLSVYWYQQSLDQGLQFLIQYYNGEERAKGNILERFSAQQFPDLHSELNLSSLELGDSALYFCASSEGRANTGELFFGEGSRLTVL.

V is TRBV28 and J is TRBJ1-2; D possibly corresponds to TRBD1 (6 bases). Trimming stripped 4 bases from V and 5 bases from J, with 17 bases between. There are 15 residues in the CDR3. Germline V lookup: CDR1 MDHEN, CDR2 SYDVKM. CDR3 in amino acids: CASSSSTGRVYGYTF. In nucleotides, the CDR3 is TGTGCCAGCAGTTCGTCGACAGGCCGGGTTTATGGCTACACCTTC.

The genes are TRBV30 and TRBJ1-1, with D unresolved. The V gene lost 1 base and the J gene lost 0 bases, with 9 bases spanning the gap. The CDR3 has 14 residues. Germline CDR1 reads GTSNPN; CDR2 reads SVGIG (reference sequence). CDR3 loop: CAWSGWPMNTEAFF. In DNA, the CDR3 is TGTGCCTGGAGTGGCTGGCCTATGAACACTGAAGCTTTCTTT. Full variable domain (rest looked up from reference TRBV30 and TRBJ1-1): SQTIHQWPATLVQPVGSPLSLECTVEGTSNPNLYWYRQAAGRGLQLLFYSVGIGQISSEVPQNLSASRPQDRQFILSSKKLLLSDSGFYLCAWSGWPMNTEAFFGQGTRLTVV.

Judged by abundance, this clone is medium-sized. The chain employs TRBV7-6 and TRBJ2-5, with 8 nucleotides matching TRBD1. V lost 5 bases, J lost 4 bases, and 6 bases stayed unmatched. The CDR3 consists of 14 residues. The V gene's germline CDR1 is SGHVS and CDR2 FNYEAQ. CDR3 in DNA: TGTGCCAGCAGCATGGGACAGGCTCTAGAGACCCAGTACTTC. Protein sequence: CASSMGQALETQYF.

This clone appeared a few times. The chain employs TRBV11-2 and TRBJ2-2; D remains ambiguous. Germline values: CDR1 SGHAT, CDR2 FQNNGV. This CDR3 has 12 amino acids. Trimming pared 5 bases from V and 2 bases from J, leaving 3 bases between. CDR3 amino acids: CASSINTGELFF. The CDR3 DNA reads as TGTGCCAGCAGCATTAACACCGGGGAGCTGTTTTTT. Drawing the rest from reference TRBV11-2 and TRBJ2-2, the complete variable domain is EAGVAQSPRYKIIEKRQSVAFWCNPISGHATLYWYQQILGQGPKLLIQFQNNGVVDDSQLPKDRFSAERLKGVDSTLKIQPAKLEDSAVYLCASSINTGELFFGEGSRLTVL.

The CDR3 nucleotides read TGTGCCAGCAGCGTATCCCTGGGCGTTCCGGGTGGGATAGCGGGAGGGAGCACAGATACGCAGTATTTT. It yields the protein CASSVSLGVPGGIAGGSTDTQYF. The rearrangement uses TRBV9 and TRBJ2-3; 11 nucleotides match TRBD2. The V and J ends lost 1 base and 0 bases, in that order; junction bases with no gene match: 22. This CDR3 comprises 23 residues. Per the germline V gene, CDR1 is SGDLS and CDR2 is YYNGEE.

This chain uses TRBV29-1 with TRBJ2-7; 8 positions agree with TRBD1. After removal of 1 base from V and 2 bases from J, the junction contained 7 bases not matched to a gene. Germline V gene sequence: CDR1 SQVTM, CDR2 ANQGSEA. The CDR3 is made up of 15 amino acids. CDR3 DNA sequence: TGCAGCGTTGAAGGGACAGGGCAAATTACCTACGAGCAGTACTTC. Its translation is CSVEGTGQITYEQYF.

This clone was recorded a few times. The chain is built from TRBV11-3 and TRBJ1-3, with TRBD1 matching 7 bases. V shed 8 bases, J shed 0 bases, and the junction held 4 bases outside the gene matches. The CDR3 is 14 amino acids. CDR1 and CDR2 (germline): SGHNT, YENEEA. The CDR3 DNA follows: TGTGCCAGCGGCCCAGGGGGCTCTGGAAACACCATATATTTT. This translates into CASGPGGSGNTIYF.

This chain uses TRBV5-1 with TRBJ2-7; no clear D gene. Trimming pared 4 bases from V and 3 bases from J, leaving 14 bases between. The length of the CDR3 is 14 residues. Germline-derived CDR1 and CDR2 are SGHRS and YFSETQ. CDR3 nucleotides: TGCGCCAGCAGCGCGGACCTCCCCGTCTACGAGCAGTACTTC. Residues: CASSADLPVYEQYF.

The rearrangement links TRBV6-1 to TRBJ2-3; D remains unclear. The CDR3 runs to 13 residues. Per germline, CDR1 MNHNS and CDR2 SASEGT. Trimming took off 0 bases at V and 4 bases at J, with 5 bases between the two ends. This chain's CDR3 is CASSEALPDTQYF. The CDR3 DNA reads TGTGCCAGCAGTGAAGCGCTTCCAGATACGCAGTATTTT.

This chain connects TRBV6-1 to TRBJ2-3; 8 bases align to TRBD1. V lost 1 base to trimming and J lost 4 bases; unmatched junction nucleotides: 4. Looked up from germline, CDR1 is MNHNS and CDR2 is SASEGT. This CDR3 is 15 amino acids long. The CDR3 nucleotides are TGTGCCAGCAGTGAAGGGCAGGGGGCCCCAGATACGCAGTATTTT. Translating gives CASSEGQGAPDTQYF.

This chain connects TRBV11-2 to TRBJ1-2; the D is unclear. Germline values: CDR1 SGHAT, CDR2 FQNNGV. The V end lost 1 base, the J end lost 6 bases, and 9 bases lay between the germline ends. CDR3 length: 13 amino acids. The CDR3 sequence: CASSLVLIHGYTF. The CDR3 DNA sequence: TGTGCCAGCAGCTTAGTACTGATACATGGCTACACCTTC.

CDR3 sequence (DNA): TGTGCCTGGAATGCTGGAACGACAGATACGCAGTATTTT. Amino acid sequence: CAWNAGTTDTQYF. The V and J genes are TRBV30 and TRBJ2-3; no definite D call. The CDR3 extends over 13 amino acids. CDR1 and CDR2 from the germline V gene are GTSNPN and SVGIG (reference sequence). The germline V and J ends were trimmed by 4 bases and 3 bases, with 11 bases remaining between them.

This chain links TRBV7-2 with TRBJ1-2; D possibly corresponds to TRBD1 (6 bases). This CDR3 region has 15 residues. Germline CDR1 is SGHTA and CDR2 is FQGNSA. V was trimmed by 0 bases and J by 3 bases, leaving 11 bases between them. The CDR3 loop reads CASSLARTDYYGYTF. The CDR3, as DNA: TGTGCCAGCAGCTTAGCCCGGACAGATTACTATGGCTACACCTTC.

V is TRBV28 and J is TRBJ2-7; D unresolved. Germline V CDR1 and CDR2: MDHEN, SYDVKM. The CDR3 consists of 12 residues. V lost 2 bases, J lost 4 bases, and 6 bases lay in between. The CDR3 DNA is TGTGCCAGCAGTTTACAGCAATACGAGCAGTACTTC. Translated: CASSLQQYEQYF.

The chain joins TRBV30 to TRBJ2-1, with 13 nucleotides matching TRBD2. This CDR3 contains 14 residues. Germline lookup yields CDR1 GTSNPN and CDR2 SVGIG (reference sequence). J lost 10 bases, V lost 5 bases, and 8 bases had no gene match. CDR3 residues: CAWDWTSGRREQFF. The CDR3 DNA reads TGTGCCTGGGATTGGACTAGCGGGAGAAGAGAGCAGTTCTTC. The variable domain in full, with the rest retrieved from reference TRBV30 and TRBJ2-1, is SQTIHQWPATLVQPVGSPLSLECTVEGTSNPNLYWYRQAAGRGLQLLFYSVGIGQISSEVPQNLSASRPQDRQFILSSKKLLLSDSGFYLCAWDWTSGRREQFFGPGTRLTVL.

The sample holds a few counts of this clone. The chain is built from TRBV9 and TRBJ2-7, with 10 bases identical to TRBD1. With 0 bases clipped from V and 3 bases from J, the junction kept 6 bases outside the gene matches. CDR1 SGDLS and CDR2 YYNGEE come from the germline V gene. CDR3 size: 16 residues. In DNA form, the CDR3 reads TGTGCCAGCAGCGTAGCCTGGACAGGGGGAAACTACGAGCAGTACTTC. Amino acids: CASSVAWTGGNYEQYF.

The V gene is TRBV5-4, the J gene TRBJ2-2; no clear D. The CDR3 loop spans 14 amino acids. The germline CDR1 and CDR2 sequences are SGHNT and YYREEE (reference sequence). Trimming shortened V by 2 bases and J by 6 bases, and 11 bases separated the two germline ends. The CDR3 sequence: CASSFPSGAGELFF. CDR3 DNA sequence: TGTGCCAGCAGCTTTCCCAGTGGGGCCGGGGAGCTGTTTTTT.

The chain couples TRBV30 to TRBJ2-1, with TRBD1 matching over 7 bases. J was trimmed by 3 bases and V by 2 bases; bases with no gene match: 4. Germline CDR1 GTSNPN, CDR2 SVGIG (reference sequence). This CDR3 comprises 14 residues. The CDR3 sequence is CAWSKGGYYNEQFF. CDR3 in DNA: TGTGCCTGGAGTAAAGGGGGCTACTACAATGAGCAGTTCTTC.

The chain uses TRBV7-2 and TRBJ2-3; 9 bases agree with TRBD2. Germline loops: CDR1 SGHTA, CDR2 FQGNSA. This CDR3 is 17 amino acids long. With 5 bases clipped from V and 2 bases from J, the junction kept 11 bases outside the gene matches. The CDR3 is CASSGWASGTNTDTQYF. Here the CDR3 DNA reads TGTGCCAGCAGCGGATGGGCTAGCGGGACCAACACAGATACGCAGTATTTT.

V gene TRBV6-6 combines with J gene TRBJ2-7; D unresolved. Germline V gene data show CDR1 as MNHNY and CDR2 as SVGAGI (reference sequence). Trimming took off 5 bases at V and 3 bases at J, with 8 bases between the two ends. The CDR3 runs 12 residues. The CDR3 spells CASSNRVYEQYF. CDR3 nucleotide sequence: TGTGCCAGCAGTAATAGGGTCTACGAGCAGTACTTC.